A single sample is the source of the 14 T cell receptor beta chains below, sequenced in a study of blood T cell repertoires in COVID-19. Data came from immunoSEQ multiplex PCR; TCRdb stores just in-frame clones and leaves some out. The table shows a few hundred thousand clones, with around 91% occurring only once. Sequencing was carried out using peripheral blood. The source is a woman aged 60-75 years with COVID-19, enrolled during active disease.

Note on this clone: The junction differs from germline at one of its ends, possibly a read error. This chain connects TRBV2 to TRBJ1-2; no clear D. Germline CDR1 SNHLY, CDR2 FYNNEI. The CDR3 is made up of 13 amino acids. Here the CDR3 DNA reads TGTGCCAGCAGTGAAGCAGGCGACTACGGCTACACCTTC. It codes for CASSEAGDYGYTF.

V gene TRBV2 combines with J gene TRBJ2-4, with TRBD2 as a possible D gene (6 bases). The length of the CDR3 is 13 residues. In germline, CDR1 is SNHLY, CDR2 FYNNEI. The ends were cut back, 6 bases at V and 10 bases at J, with 16 bases in the middle. CDR3 loop: CASSDRGSGIQYF. The CDR3 nucleotides are TGTGCCAGCAGCGACCGGGGGTCCGGTATTCAGTACTTC.

Here the CDR3 reads CASSLGSLQGVGYTF. CDR3 DNA: TGTGCCAGCAGCTTAGGCAGCTTACAGGGAGTCGGCTACACCTTC. The chain uses TRBV7-2 and TRBJ1-2; a weak D match, TRBD1 (6 bases). CDR3 length: 15 residues. Germline V gene lookup returns CDR1 SGHTA and CDR2 FQGNSA. V was shortened by 1 base and J by 8 bases, with 17 bases between the two germline ends.

The genes are TRBV19 and TRBJ1-5; 8 bases match TRBD1. V shed 4 bases, J shed 6 bases, and the junction held 11 bases outside the gene matches. The CDR3 loop spans 16 amino acids. Germline V lookup: CDR1 LNHDA, CDR2 SQIVND (reference sequence). The CDR3: CASSTPRGRRGQPQHF. The CDR3 DNA reads TGTGCCAGTAGTACCCCCAGGGGGCGGCGTGGTCAGCCCCAGCATTTT.

V usage is TRBV7-9 and J usage is TRBJ2-1; D is possibly TRBD2 (5 bases). Germline CDR1 reads SEHNR; CDR2 reads FQNEAQ (reference sequence). Trimming took off 2 bases at V and 0 bases at J, with 11 bases between the two ends. This CDR3 spans 16 amino acids. In DNA form, the CDR3 reads TGTGCCAGCAGCTTATTCGGCGGGTCCTCCTACAATGAGCAGTTCTTC. Its protein is CASSLFGGSSYNEQFF.

The gene calls are TRBV9 and TRBJ2-2, with D tentatively TRBD2 (5 bases). Trimming removed 0 bases at V and 5 bases at J, with 14 bases between. The germline CDR1 and CDR2 sequences are SGDLS and YYNGEE. This CDR3 is built from 16 residues. CDR3 in amino acids: CASSVAPGGMTGELFF. CDR3 in DNA: TGTGCCAGCAGCGTAGCCCCCGGAGGTATGACCGGGGAGCTGTTTTTT.

The gene calls are TRBV6-5 and TRBJ2-7; TRBD1 matches 8 bases. V gave up 6 bases and J gave up 6 bases; unmatched junction bases: 7. The CDR3 length is 13 residues. The germline CDR1 and CDR2 sequences are MNHEY and SVGAGI. CDR3 sequence reads: CASSRDRGGEQYF. DNA for the CDR3: TGTGCCAGCAGCCGTGACAGGGGAGGCGAGCAGTACTTC.

The chain carries TRBV5-8 and TRBJ1-2, with D hard to call. V dropped 2 bases and J dropped 4 bases, with 18 bases sitting between them. The germline gives CDR1 SGHTS, CDR2 YDEGEE. This CDR3 has 16 residues. In nucleotides, the CDR3 is TGTGCCAGCAGCTTTAGGCAGGCCGGCAACCTCTATGGCTACACCTTC. It is translated as CASSFRQAGNLYGYTF.

V is TRBV6-5 and J is TRBJ1-1; D not certain. Between the trimmed V and J ends, which lost 10 bases and 5 bases, there was a span of 17 bases. Germline assignment: CDR1 MNHEY and CDR2 SVGAGI. The CDR3 consists of 13 residues. The CDR3 is CATVSAGLTEAFF. The CDR3 DNA follows: TGTGCCACGGTTAGTGCAGGCCTAACTGAAGCTTTCTTT.

The chain employs TRBV10-3 and TRBJ2-3; D unclear. There are 14 residues in the CDR3. Germline assignment: CDR1 ENHRY and CDR2 SYGVKD. V lost 3 bases, J lost 2 bases, and 9 bases lay in between. CDR3: CAISDSAATDTQYF. The CDR3 DNA is TGTGCCATCAGTGATTCCGCGGCCACAGATACGCAGTATTTT.

The rearrangement joins TRBV5-1 to TRBJ1-2; a possible D gene is TRBD1 (5 bases). CDR1 is SGHRS, CDR2 YFSETQ, per germline. This CDR3 contains 15 residues. The V end lost 5 bases, the J end lost 6 bases, and 20 bases lay between the germline ends. CDR3 region: CASSKSSGGEDGYTF. CDR3 coding DNA: TGCGCCAGCAGTAAATCCTCGGGGGGAGAGGATGGCTACACCTTC.

The gene calls are TRBV4-3 and TRBJ2-1; a weak D match, TRBD1 (5 bases). CDR3 length: 16 amino acids. CDR1 is LGHNA, CDR2 YSLEER, per germline. V lost 0 bases and J 4 bases, leaving 13 bases between the germline ends. This chain's CDR3 is CASSQEWGFGYNEQFF. CDR3 sequence (DNA): TGCGCCAGCAGCCAAGAATGGGGCTTTGGATACAATGAGCAGTTCTTC.

The chain couples TRBV7-9 to TRBJ1-5; TRBD1 agrees at 9 bases. This CDR3 is 14 amino acids long. Germline trimming cut 8 bases from V and 5 bases from J; bases unmatched to any gene: 7. Germline V gene sequence: CDR1 SEHNR, CDR2 FQNEAQ (reference sequence). The CDR3 protein is CASGQGREDQPQHF. The DNA for the CDR3 is TGTGCCAGCGGACAGGGGAGGGAGGATCAGCCCCAGCATTTT.

The chain is built from TRBV14 and TRBJ1-6, with 7 bases that match TRBD1. Per the germline V gene, CDR1 is SGHDN and CDR2 is FVKESK. J gave up 7 bases and V 6 bases, and 9 bases lay outside the gene matches. CDR3 length: 15 amino acids. CDR3 nucleotides: TGTGCCAGCAGAGGACCCAGGGGGAAAAATTCACCCCTCCACTTT. Translation gives CASRGPRGKNSPLHF.